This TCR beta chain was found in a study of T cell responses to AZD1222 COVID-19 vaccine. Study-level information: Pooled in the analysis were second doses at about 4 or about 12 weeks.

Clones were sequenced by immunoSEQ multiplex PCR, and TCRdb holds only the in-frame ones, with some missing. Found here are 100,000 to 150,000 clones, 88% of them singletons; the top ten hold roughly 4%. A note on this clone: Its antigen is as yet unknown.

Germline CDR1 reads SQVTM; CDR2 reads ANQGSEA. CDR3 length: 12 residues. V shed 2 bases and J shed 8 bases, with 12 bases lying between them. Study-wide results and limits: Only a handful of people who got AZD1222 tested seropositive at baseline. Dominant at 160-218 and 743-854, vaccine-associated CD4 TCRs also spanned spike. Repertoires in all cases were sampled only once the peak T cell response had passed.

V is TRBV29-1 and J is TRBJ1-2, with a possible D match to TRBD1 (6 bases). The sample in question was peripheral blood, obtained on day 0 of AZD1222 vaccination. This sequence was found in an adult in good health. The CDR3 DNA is TGCAGCGTTGAAATGGGGGCACTAGGCTACACCTTC. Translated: CSVEMGALGYTF.